This T cell receptor (beta chain) came from a study of blood T cell repertoires in COVID-19. Study at large: Samples of COVID-19 (acute and convalescent) were obtained from the United States, Italy and Spain. T cells, B-cell-depleted T cells, or PBMCs supplied cDNA or gDNA.

Germline CDR1 is LNHDA and CDR2 is SQIVND (reference sequence). This CDR3 region has 16 residues. Trimming stripped 8 bases from V and 1 base from J, with 19 bases between. How the authors handled the data: How many nucleated cells were present was estimated from reference gene primer amplification. The protocol was immunoSEQ multiplex PCR, while the TCRdb copy is restricted to in-frame clones and leaves out a portion. Clone size and the V and J calls come from that table; the DNA yielded D and trimming. The data show about 90,000 clones, about four fifths seen once. V is TRBV19 and J is TRBJ2-3, with D possibly TRBD1 on 5 matching bases. This receptor was identified in a man aged 60 to 69 with acute or convalescent COVID-19. Sequenced sample: peripheral blood. DNA for the CDR3: TGTGCCAGTCAACTTCTCTCTGGCAGGGGCACAGATACGCAGTATTTT. Translation gives CASQLLSGRGTDTQYF.